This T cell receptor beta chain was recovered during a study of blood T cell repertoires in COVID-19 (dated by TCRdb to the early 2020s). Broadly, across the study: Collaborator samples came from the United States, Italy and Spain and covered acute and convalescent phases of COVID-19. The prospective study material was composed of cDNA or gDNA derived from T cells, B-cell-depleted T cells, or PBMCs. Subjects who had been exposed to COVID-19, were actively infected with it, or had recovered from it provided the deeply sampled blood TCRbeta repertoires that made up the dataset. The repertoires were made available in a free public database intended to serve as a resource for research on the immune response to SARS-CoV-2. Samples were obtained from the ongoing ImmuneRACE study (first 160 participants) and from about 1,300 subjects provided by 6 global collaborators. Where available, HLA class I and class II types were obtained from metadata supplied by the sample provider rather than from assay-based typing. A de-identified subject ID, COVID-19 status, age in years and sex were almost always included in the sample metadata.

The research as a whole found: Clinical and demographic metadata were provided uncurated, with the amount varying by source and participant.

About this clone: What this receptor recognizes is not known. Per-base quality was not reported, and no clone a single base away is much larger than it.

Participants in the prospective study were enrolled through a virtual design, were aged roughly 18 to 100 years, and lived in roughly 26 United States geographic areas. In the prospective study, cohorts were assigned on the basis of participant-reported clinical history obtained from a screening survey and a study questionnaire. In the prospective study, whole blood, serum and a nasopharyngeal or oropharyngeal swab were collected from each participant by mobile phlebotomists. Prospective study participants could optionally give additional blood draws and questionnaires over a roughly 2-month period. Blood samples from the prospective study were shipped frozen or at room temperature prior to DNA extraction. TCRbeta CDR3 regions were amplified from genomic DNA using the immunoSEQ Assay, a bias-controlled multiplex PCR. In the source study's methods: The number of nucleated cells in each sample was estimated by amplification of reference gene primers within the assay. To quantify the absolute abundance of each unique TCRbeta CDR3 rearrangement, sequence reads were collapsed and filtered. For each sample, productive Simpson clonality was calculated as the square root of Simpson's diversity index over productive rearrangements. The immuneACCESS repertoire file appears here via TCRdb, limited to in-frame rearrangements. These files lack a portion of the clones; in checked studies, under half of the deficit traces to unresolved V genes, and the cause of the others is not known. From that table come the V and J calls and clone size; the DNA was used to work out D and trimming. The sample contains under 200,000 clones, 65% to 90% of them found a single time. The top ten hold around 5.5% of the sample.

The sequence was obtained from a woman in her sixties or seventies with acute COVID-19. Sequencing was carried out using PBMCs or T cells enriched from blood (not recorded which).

The nucleotide sequence reads TGTGCCAGCAGTCGGCGGGAGGCGAGAGATACGCAGTATTTT. It translates to CASSRREARDTQYF. The chain joins TRBV5-6 to TRBJ2-3, and 8 bases in between align with TRBD2. The CDR3 starts with the cysteine, ends with the phenylalanine, and has 14 residues. Only the CDR3 DNA stays, 42 bases, in frame from base 1. The germline V gene specifies SGHDT as CDR1 and YYEEEE as CDR2. Trimmed from V: 5 bases; trimmed from J: 5 bases; junction bases lacking a gene match: 7. Extended through the reference TRBV5-6 and TRBJ2-3 proteins, this CDR3 yields the full variable domain: DAGVTQSPTHLIKTRGQQVTLRCSPKSGHDTVSWYQQALGQGPQFIFQYYEEEERQRGNFPDRFSGHQFPNYSSELNVNALLLGDSALYLCASSRREARDTQYFGPGTRLTVL.